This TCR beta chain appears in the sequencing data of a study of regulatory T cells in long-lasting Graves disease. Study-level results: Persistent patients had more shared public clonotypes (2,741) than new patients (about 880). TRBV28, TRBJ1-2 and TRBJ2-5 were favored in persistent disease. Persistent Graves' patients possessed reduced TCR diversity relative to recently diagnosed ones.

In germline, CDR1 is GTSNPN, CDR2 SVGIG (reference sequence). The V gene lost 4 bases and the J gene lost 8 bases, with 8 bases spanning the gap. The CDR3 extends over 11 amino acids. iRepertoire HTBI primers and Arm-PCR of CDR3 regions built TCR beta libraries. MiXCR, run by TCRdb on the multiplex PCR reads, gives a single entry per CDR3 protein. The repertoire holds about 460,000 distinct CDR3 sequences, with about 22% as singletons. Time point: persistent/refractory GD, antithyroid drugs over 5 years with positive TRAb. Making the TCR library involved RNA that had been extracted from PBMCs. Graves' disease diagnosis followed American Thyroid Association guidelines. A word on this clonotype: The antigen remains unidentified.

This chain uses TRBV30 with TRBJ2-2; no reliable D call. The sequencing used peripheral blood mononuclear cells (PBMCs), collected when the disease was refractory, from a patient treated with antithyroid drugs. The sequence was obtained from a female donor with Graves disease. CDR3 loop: CAWNKEGELFF. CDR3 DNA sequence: TGTGCCTGGAATAAAGAGGGGGAGCTGTTTTTT.